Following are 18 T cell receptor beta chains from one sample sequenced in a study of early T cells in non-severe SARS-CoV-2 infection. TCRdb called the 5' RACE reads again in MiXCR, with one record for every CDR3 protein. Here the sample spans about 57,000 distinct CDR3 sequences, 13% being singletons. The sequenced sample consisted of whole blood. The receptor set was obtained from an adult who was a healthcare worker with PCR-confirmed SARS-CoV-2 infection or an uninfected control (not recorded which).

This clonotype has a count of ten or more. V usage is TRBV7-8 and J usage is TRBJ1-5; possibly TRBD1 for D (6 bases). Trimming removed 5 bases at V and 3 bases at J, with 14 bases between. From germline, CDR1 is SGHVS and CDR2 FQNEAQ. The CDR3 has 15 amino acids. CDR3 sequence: CASSLTGIPNQPQHF. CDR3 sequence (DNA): TGTGCCAGCAGCCTAACAGGGATACCCAATCAGCCCCAGCATTTT.

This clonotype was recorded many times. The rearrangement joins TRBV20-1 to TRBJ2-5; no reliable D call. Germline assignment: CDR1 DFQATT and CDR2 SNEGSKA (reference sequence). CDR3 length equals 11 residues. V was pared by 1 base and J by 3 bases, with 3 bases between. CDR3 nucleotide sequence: TGCAGTGCTAGAGTCAAAGAGACCCAGTACTTC. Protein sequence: CSARVKETQYF.

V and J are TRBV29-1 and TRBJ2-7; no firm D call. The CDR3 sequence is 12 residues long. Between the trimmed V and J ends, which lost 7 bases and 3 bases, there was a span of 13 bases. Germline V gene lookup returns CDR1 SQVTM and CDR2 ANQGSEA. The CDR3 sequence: CSARGKDYEQYF. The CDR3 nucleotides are TGCAGCGCAAGAGGTAAAGACTACGAGCAGTACTTC.

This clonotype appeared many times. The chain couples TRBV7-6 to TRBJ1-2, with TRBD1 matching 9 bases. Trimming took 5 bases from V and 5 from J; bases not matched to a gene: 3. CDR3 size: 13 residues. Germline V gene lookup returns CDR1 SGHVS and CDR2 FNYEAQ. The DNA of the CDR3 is TGTGCCAGCAGCGCGGGACAGGGTTATGGCTACACCTTC. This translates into CASSAGQGYGYTF. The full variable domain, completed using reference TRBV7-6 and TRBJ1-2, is GAGVSQSPRYKVTKRGQDVALRCDPISGHVSLYWYRQALGQGPEFLTYFNYEAQQDKSGLPNDRFSAERPEGSISTLTIQRTEQRDSAMYRCASSAGQGYGYTFGSGTRLTVV.

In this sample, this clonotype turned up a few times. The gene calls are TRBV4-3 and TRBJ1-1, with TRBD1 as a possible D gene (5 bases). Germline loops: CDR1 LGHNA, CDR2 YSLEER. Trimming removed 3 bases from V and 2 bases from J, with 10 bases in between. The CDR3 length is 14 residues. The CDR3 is CASSHRDRNTEAFF. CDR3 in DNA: TGCGCCAGCAGCCACCGCGACAGAAACACTGAAGCTTTCTTT.

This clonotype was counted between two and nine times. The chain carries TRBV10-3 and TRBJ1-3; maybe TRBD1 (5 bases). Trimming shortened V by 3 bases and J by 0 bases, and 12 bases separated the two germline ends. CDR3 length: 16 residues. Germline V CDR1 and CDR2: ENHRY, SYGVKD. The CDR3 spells CAISERDGSSGNTIYF. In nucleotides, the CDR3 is TGTGCCATCAGTGAACGGGACGGAAGCTCTGGAAACACCATATATTTT.

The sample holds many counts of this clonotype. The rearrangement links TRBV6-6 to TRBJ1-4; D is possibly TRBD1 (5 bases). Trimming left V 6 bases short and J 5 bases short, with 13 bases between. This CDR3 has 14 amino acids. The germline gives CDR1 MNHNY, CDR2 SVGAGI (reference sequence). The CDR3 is CASRRTLGNEKLFF. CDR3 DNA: TGTGCCAGCAGACGGACACTGGGGAATGAAAAACTGTTTTTT.

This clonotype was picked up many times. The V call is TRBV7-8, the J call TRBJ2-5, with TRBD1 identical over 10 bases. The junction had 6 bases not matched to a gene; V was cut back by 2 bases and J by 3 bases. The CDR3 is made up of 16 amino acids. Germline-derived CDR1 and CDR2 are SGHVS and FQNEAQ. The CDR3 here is CASSLNSGTGEETQYF. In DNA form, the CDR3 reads TGTGCCAGCAGCTTAAATTCCGGGACAGGGGAAGAGACCCAGTACTTC. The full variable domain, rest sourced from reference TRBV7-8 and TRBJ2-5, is GAGVSQSPRYKVAKRGQDVALRCDPISGHVSLFWYQQALGQGPEFLTYFQNEAQLDKSGLPSDRFFAERPEGSVSTLKIQRTQQEDSAVYLCASSLNSGTGEETQYFGPGTRLLVL.

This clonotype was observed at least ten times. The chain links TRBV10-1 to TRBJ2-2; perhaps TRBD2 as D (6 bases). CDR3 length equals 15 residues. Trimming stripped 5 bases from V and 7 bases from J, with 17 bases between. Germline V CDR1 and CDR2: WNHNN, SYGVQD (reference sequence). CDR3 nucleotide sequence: TGCGCCAGCAGTCCGGGAGCACCGGAGATCGGGGAGCTGTTTTTT. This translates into CASSPGAPEIGELFF.

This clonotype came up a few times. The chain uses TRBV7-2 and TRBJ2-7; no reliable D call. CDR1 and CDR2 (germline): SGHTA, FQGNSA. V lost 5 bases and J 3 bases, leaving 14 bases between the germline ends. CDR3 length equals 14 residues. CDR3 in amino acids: CASSPLENFYEQYF. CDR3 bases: TGTGCCAGCAGCCCCCTGGAGAACTTCTACGAGCAGTACTTC. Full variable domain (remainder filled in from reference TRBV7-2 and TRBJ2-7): GAGVSQSPSNKVTEKGKDVELRCDPISGHTALYWYRQSLGQGLEFLIYFQGNSAPDKSGLPSDRFSAERTGGSVSTLTIQRTQQEDSAVYLCASSPLENFYEQYFGPGTRLTVT.

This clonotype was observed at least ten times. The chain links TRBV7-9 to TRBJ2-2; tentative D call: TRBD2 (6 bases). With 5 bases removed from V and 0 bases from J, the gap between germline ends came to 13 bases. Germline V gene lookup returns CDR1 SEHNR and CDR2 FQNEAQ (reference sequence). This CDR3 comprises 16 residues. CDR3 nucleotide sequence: TGTGCCAGCAGCCCCGTGACTAGTTCGAACACCGGGGAGCTGTTTTTT. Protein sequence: CASSPVTSSNTGELFF.

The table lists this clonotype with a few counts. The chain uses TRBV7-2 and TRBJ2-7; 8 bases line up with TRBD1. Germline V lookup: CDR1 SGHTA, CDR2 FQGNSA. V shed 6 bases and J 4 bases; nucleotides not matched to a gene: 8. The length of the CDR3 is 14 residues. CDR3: CASRTDRGRYEQYF. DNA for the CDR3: TGTGCCAGCAGGACAGACAGGGGACGATACGAGCAGTACTTC.

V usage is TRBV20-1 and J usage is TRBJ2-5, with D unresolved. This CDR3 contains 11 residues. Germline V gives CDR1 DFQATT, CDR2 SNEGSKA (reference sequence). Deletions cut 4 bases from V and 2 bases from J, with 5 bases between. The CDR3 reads CSATPQETQYF. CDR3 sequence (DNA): TGCAGTGCTACACCACAAGAGACCCAGTACTTC.

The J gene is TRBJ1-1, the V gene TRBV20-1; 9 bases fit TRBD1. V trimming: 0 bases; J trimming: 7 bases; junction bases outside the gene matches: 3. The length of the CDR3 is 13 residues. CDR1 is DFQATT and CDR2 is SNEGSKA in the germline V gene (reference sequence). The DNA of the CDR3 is TGCAGTGCTAGAGAGGGACAGGGAGGTGAAGCTTTCTTT. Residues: CSAREGQGGEAFF.

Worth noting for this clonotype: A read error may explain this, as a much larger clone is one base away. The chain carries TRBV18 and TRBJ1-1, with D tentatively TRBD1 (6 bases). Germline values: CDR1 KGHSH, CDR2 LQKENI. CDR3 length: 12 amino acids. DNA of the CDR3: TGTGCCAGCGCTCAGGGGTACACTGAAGCTTACTTT. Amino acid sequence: CASAQGYTEAYF.

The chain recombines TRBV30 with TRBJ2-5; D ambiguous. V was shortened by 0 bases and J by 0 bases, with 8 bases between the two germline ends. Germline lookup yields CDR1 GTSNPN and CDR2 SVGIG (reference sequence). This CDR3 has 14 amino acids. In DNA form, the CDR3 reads TGTGCCTGGAGTGTAAGACACAACCAAGAGACCCAGTACTTC. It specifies CAWSVRHNQETQYF. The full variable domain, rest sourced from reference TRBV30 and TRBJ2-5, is SQTIHQWPATLVQPVGSPLSLECTVEGTSNPNLYWYRQAAGRGLQLLFYSVGIGQISSEVPQNLSASRPQDRQFILSSKKLLLSDSGFYLCAWSVRHNQETQYFGPGTRLLVL.

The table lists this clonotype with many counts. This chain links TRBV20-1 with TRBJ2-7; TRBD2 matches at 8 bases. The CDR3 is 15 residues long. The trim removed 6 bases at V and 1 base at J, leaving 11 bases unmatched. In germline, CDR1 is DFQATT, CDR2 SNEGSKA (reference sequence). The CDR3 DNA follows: TGCAGTGCGGCCCGGGGGGGTAGTTTGTCCTACGAGCAGTACTTC. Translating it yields CSAARGGSLSYEQYF.

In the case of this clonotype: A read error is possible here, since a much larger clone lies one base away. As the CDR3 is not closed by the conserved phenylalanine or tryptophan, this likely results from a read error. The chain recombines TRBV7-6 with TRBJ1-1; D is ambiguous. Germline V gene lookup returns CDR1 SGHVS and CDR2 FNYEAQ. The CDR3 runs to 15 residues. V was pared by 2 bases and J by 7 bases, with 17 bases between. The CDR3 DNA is TGTGCCAGCAGCTTAAGCGCGACACCGAGTCGTGAAGCTTTCTGT. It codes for CASSLSATPSREAFC.